The present entry profiles one TCR beta chain with its context. What it recognizes is unknown. This entry is derived from a study of human thymus T cells. Findings and limits, study-wide: Both thymic and peripheral blood repertoires showed apparently biased V and J usage.

Profiling relied on immunoSEQ multiplex PCR, and the TCRdb table lists in-frame clones only, not all of them. This repertoire shows roughly 60,000 clones, 85% to 95% found once; its top ten account for around 6%. Serving as donors were healthy Finnish infants, each of whom was having open corrective surgery for congenital heart defects. Half of the eight donors gave roughly 0.45-1 mL blood during surgery. V shed 0 bases and J shed 0 bases, with 6 bases lying between them. There are 16 residues in the CDR3. Germline CDR1 reads SGHAT; CDR2 reads FQNNGV. The sequenced material came from blood. The rearrangement uses TRBV11-2 and TRBJ2-6; unclear D gene. The source of this sequence is a boy under two years old with a congenital heart defect but otherwise immunologically healthy. CDR3 nucleotides: TGTGCCAGCAGCTTAGAGAGGTACTCTGGGGCCAACGTCCTGACTTTC. This sequence encodes CASSLERYSGANVLTF.